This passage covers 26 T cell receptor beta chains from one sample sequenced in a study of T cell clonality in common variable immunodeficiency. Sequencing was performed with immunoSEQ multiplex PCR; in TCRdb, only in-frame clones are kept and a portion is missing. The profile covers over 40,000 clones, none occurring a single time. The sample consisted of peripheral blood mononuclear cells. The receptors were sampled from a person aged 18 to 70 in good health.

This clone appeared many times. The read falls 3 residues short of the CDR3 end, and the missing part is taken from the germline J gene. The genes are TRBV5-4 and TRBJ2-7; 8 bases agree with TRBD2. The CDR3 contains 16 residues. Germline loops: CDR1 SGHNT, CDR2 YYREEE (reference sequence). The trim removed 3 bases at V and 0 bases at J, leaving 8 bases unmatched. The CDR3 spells CASSSPGGGRSYEQYF. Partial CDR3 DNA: TGTGCCAGCAGCTCCCCGGGGGGGGGCCGCTCCTACGAG.

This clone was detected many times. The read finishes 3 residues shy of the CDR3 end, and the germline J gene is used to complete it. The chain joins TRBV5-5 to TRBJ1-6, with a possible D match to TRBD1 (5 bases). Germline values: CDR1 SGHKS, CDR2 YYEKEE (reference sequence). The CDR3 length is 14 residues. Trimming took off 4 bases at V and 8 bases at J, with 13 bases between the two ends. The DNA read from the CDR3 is TGTGCCAGCAGCGGGGCCCAGTTAGATTCACCC. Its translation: CASSGAQLDSP. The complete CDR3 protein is CASSGAQLDSPLHF.

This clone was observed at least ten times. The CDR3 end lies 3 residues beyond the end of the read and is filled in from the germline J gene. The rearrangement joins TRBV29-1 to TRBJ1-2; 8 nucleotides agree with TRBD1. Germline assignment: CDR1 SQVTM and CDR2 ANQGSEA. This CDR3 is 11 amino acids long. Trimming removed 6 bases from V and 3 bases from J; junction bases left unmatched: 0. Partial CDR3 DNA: TGCAGCGTGGACAGGGACTATGGC. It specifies CSVDRDYG. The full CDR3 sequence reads CSVDRDYGYTF. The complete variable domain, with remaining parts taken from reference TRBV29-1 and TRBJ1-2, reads SAVISQKPSRDICQRGTSLTIQCQVDSQVTMMFWYRQQPGQSLTLIATANQGSEATYESGFVIDKFPISRPNLTFSTLTVSNMSPEDSSIYLCSVDRDYGYTFGSGTRLTVV.

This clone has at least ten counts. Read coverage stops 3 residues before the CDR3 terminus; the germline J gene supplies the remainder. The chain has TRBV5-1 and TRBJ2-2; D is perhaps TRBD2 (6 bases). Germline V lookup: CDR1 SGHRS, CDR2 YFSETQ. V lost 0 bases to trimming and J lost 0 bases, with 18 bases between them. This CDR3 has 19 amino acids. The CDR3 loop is CASSLGVLRGNANTGELFF. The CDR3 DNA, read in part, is TGCGCCAGCAGCTTGGGAGTTTTGCGGGGCAACGCGAACACCGGGGAG.

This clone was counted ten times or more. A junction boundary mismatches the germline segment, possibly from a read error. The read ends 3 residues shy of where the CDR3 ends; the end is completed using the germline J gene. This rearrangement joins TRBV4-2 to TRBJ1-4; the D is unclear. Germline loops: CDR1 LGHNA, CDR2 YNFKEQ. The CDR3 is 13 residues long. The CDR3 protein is CASSQEYSEKLFF. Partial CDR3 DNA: TGCGCCAGCAGCCAAGAGTACAGCGAAAAA.

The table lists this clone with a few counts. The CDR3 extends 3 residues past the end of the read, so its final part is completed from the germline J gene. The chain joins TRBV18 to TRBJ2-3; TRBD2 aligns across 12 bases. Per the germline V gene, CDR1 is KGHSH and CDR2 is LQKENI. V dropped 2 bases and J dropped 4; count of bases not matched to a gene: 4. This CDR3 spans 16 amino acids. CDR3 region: CASSPDRTSGADTQYF. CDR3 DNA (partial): TGTGCCAGCTCACCAGATCGGACTAGCGGGGCAGATACG.

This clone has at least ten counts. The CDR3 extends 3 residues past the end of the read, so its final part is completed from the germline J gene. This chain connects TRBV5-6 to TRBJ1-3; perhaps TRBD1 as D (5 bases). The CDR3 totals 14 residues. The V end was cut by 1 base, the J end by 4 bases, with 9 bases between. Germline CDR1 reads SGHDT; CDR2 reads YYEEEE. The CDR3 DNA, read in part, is TGTGCCAGCAGCTTGCCAGGGCCCGGAAACACC. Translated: CASSLPGPGNT. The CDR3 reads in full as CASSLPGPGNTIYF.

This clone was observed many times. The sequenced CDR3 bases are TGCAGCGTTGTTTTATCTCGCGGGGGACGGAACACC. It encodes CSVVLSRGGRNT. The entire CDR3 sequence reads CSVVLSRGGRNTIYF. V and J are TRBV29-1 and TRBJ1-3; tentatively, D is TRBD1 (5 bases). Read sequence stops 3 residues before the CDR3 end, and the germline J gene provides the missing end. Trimming took off 4 bases at V and 7 bases at J, with 20 bases between the two ends. Germline CDR1 is SQVTM and CDR2 is ANQGSEA. The CDR3 is 15 residues long.

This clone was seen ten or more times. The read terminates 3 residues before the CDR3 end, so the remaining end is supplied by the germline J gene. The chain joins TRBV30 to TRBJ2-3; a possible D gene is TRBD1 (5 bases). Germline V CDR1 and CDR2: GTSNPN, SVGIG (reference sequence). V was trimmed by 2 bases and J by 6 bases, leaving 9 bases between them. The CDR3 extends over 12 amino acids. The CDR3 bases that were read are TGTGCCTGGAGTACGAAGGGGGATACG. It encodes CAWSTKGDT. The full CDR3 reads CAWSTKGDTQYF.

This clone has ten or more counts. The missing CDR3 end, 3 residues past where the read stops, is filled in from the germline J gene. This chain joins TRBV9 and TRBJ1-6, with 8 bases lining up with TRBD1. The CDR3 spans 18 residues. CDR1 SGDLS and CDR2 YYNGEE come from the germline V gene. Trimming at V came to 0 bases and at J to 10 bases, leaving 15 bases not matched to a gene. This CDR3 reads CASSVAMGQVLSGSPLHF. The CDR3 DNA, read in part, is TGTGCCAGCAGCGTAGCTATGGGACAGGTCCTTTCGGGGTCACCC.

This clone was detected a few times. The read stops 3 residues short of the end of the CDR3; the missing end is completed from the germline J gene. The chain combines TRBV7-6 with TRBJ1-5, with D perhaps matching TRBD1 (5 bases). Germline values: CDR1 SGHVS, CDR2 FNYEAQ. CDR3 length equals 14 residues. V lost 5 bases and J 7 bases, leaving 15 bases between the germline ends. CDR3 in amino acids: CASSHGGREQPQHF. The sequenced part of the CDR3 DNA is TGTGCCAGCAGCCACGGGGGAAGAGAGCAGCCC.

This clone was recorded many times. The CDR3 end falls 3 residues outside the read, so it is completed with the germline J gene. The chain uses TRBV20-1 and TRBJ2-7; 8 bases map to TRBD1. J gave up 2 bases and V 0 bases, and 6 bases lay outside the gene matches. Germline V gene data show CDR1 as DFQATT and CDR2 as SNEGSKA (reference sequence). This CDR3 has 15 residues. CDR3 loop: CSAREPTGVAYEQYF. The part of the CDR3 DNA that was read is TGCAGTGCTAGAGAACCGACAGGGGTGGCCTACGAG.

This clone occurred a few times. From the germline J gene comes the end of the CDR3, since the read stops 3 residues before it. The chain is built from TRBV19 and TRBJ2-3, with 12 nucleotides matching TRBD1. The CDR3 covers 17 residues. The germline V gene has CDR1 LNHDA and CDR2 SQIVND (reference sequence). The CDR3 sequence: CASSISSGTGGFQPQYF. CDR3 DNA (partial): TGTGCCAGTAGTATAAGTAGCGGGACAGGGGGCTTTCAGCCG.

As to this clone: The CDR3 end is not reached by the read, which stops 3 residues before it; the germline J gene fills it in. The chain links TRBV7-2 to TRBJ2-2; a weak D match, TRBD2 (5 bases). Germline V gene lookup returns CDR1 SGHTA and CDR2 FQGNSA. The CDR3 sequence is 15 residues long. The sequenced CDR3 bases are TGTGCCAGCAGCTTAAGTGGCCGGGGATCCGGAAAG. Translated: CASSLSGRGSGK. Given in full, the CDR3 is CASSLSGRGSGKLFF.

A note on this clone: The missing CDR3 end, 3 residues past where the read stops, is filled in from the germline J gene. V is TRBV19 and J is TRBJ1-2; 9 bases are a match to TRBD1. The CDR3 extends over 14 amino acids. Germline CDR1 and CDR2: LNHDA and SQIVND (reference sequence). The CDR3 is CASSPTGGNNDYTF. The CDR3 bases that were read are TGTGCCAGTAGTCCGACAGGGGGGAACAATGAC.

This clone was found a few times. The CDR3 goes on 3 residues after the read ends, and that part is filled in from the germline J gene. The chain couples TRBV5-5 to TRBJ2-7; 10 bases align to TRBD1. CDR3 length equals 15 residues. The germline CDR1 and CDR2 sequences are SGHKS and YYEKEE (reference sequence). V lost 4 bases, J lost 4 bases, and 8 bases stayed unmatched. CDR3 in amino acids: CASSRPGQGLYEQYF. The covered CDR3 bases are TGTGCCAGCAGCCGACCGGGACAGGGGTTATACGAG.

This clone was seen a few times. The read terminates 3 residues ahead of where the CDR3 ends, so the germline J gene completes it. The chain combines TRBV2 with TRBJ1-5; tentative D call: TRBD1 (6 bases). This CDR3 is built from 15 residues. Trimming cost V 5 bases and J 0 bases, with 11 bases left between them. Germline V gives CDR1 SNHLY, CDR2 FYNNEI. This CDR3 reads CASSPRTDSNQPQHF. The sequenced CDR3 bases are TGTGCCAGCAGTCCCCGGACAGATAGCAATCAGCCC. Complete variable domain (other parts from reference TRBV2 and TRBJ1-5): EPEVTQTPSHQVTQMGQEVILRCVPISNHLYFYWYRQILGQKVEFLVSFYNNEISEKSEIFDDQFSVERPDGSNFTLKIRSTKLEDSAMYFCASSPRTDSNQPQHFGDGTRLSIL.

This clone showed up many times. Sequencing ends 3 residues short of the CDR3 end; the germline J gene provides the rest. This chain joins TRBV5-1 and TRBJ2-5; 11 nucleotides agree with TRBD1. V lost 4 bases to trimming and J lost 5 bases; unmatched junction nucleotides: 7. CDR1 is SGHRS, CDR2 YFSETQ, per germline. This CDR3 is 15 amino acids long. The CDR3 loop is CASSTRDRGRETQYF. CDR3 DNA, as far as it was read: TGCGCCAGCAGCACCCGGGACAGGGGGAGGGAGACC.

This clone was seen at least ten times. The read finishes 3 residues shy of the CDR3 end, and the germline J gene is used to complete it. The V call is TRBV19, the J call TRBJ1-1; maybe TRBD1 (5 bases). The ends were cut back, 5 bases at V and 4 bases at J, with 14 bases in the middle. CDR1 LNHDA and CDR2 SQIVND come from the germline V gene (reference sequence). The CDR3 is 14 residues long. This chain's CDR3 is CASSLGPGGTEAFF. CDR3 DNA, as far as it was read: TGTGCCAGTAGTCTGGGCCCGGGGGGCACTGAA.

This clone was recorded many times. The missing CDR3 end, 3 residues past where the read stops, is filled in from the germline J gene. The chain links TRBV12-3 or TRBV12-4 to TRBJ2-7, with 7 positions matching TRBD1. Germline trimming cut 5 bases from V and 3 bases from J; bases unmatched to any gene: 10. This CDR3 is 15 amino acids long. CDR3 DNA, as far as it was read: TGTGCCAGCAGTCCACCCGGGACAGTGATCTACGAG. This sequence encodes CASSPPGTVIYE. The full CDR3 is CASSPPGTVIYEQYF.

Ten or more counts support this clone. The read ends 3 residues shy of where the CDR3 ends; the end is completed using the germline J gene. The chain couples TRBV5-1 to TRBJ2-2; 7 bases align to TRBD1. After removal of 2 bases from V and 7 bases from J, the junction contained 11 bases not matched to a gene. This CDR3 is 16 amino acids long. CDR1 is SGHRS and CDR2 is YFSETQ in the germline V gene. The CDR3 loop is CASSFLRTGDIGELFF. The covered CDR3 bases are TGCGCCAGCAGCTTTCTCCGTACAGGGGACATCGGGGAG.

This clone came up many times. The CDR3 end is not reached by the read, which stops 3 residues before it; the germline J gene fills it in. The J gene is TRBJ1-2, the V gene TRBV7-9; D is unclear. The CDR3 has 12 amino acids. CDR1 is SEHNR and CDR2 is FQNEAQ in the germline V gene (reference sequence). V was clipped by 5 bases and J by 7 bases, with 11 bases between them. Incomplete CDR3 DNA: TGTGCCAGCAGCCGAGGGTTGGGTGGC. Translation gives CASSRGLGG. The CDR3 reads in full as CASSRGLGGYTF.

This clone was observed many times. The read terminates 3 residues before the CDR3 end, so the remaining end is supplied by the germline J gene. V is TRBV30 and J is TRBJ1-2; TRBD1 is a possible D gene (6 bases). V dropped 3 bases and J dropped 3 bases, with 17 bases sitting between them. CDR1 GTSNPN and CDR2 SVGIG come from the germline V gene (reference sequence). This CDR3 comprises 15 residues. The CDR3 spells CAWRRGGGGYYGYTF. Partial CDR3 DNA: TGTGCCTGGAGAAGGGGAGGGGGTGGGTACTATGGC.

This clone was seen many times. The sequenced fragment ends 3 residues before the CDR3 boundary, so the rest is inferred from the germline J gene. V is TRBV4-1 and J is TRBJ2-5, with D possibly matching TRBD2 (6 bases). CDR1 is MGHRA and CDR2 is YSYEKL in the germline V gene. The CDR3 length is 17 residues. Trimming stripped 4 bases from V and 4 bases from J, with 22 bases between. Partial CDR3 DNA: TGCGCCAGCAGCCGTAGCCTGAGCCGGGGGTTGGGAGAGACC. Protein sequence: CASSRSLSRGLGET. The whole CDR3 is CASSRSLSRGLGETQYF.

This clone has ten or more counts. CDR3 sequence: CASSKGGLPYEQYF. CDR3 DNA, as far as it was read: TGTGCCAGCAGCAAGGGGGGGCTACCCTACGAG. This sequence joins TRBV7-9 and TRBJ2-7; D might be TRBD2 (7 bases). Coverage ceases 3 residues before the CDR3 finishes, and the germline J gene fills in the end. Germline-derived CDR1 and CDR2 are SEHNR and FQNEAQ (reference sequence). This CDR3 spans 14 amino acids. V lost 5 bases to trimming and J lost 2 bases, with 13 bases between them.

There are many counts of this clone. The CDR3 here is CSARRRTVGSPLHF. The CDR3 DNA, read in part, is TGCAGTGCTAGACGCCGGACAGTTGGTTCACCC. The chain carries TRBV20-1 and TRBJ1-6; weak D call: TRBD1 (6 bases). The observed sequence ends 3 residues before the CDR3 terminus, with the missing tail filled in from the germline J gene. Trimming left V 2 bases short and J 9 bases short, with 14 bases between. CDR3 length: 14 residues. The germline gives CDR1 DFQATT, CDR2 SNEGSKA (reference sequence).